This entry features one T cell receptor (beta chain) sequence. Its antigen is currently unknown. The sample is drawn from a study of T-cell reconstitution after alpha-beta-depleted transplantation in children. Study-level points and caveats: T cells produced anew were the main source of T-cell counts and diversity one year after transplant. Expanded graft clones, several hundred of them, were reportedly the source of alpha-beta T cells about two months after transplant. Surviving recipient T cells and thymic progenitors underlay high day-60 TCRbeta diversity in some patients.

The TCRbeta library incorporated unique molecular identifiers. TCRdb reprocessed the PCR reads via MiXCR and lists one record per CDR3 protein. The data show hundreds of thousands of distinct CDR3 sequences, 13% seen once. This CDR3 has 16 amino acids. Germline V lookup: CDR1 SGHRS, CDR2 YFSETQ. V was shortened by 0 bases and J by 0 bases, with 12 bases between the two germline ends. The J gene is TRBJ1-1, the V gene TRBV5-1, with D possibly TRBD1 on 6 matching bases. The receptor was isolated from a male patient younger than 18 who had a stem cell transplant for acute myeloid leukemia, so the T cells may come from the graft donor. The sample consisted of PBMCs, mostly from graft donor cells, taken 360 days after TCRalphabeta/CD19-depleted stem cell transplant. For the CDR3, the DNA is TGCGCCAGCAGCTTGGGGACAGTGCTCATGAACACTGAAGCTTTCTTT. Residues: CASSLGTVLMNTEAFF.